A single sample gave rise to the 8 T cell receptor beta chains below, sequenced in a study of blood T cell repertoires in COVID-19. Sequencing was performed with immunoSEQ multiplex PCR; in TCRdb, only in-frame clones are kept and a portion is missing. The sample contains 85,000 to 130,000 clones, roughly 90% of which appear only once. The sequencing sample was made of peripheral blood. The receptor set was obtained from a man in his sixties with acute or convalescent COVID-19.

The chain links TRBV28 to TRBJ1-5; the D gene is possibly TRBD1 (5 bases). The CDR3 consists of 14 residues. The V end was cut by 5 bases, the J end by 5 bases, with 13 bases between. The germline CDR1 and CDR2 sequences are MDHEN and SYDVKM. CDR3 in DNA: TGTGCCAGCAGTGGCGGGACGACCTATCAGCCCCAGCATTTT. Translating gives CASSGGTTYQPQHF.

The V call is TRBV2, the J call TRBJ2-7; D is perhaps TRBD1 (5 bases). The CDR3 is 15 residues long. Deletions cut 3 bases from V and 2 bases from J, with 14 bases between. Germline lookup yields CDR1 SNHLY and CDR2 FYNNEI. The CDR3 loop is CASSEAEQVPYEQYF. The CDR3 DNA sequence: TGTGCCAGCAGTGAGGCCGAACAGGTCCCCTACGAGCAGTACTTC.

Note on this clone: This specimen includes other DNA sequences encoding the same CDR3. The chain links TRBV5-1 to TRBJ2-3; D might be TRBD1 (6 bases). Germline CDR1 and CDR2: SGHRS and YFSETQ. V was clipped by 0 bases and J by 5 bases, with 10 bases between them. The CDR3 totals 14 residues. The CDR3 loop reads CASSLGGRLDTQYF. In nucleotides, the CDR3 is TGCGCCAGCAGCTTGGGGGGGCGATTAGATACGCAGTATTTT.

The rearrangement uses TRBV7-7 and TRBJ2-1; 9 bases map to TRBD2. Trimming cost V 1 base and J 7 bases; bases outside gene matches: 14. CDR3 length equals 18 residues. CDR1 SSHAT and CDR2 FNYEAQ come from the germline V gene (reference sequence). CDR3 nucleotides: TGTGCCAGCAGCTTAGGTTATTCTGGTAGCGGGAGACAGAATGAGCAGTTCTTC. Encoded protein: CASSLGYSGSGRQNEQFF.

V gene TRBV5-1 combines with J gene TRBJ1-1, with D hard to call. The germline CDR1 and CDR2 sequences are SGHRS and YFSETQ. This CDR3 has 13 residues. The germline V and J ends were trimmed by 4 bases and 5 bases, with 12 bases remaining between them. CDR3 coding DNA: TGCGCCAGCAGCGTGGGATGGCGGACTGAAGCTTTCTTT. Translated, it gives CASSVGWRTEAFF. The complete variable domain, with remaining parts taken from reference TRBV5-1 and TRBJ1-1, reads KAGVTQTPRYLIKTRGQQVTLSCSPISGHRSVSWYQQTPGQGLQFLFEYFSETQRNKGNFPGRFSGRQFSNSRSEMNVSTLELGDSALYLCASSVGWRTEAFFGQGTRLTVV.

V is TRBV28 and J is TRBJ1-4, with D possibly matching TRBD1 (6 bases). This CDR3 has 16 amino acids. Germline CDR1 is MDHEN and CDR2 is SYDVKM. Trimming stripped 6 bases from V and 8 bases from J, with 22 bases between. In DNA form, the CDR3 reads TGTGCCAGCAGCACTCAGACCAGGGGTTCGGAGGAAAAACTGTTTTTT. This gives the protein CASSTQTRGSEEKLFF.

CDR3 nucleotide sequence: TGTGCCAGCAGGCAGACAGGGCGGGAAGAAAAACTGTTTTTT. It encodes CASRQTGREEKLFF. The chain links TRBV14 to TRBJ1-4, with 7 bases fitting TRBD1. The V gene's germline CDR1 is SGHDN and CDR2 FVKESK. The J segment lost 8 bases and the V segment lost 6 bases, leaving 9 bases of the junction unmatched. The CDR3 is 14 amino acids.

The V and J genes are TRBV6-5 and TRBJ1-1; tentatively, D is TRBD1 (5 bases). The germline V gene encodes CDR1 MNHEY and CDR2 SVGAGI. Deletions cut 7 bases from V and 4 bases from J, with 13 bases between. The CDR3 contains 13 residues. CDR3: CASMHPGGTEAFF. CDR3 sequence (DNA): TGTGCCAGCATGCACCCGGGGGGCACTGAAGCTTTCTTT.